This T cell receptor beta chain is from a study of post-analysis software for immune sequencing data. Regarding the study as a whole: About five TRBV segments were more frequent in patients than controls; TRBV5-6, TRBV5-1 and TRBV20-1 belonged to this group. F measure showed strong co-clustering of same-batch samples.

About this clonotype: Its target is unknown.

The CDR3 length is 16 residues. CDR1 and CDR2 from the germline V gene are ENHRY and SYGVKD. Trimming took 2 bases from V and 4 from J; bases not matched to a gene: 3. The TCR beta cDNA libraries carried unique molecular identifiers. TCRdb called the PCR reads again in MiXCR, with one record for every CDR3 protein. Of about 160,000 distinct CDR3 sequences in the sample, 30% to 45% were seen once. The rearrangement links TRBV10-3 to TRBJ2-5; 14 nucleotides match TRBD2. This material consisted of blood, taken after autologous hematopoietic stem cell transplantation. This clonotype was obtained from a girl between 5 and 17 years old with multiple sclerosis. This CDR3 reads CAISEPGLAGVETQYF. In DNA form, the CDR3 reads TGTGCCATCAGTGAGCCGGGACTAGCGGGAGTAGAGACCCAGTACTTC.